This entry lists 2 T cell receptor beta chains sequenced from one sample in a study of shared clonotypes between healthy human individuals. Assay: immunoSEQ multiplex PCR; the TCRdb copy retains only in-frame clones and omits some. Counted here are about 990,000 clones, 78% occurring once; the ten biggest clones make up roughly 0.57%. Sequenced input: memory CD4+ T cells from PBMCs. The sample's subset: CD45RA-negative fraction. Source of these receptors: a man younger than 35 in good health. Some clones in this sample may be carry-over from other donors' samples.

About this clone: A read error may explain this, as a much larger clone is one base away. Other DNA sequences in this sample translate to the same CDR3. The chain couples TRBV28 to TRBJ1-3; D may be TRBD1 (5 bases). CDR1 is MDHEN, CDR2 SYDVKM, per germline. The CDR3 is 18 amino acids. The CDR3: CASSLWGGGKSSGNTIYF. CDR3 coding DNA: TGTGCCAGCAGTTTATGGGGCGGGGGAAAGAGCTCTGGAAACACCATATACTTT.

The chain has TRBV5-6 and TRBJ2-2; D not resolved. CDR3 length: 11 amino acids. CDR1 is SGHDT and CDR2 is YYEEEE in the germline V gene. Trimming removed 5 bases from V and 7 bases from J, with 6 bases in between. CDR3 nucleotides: TGTGCCAGCAGTCGCCGCGGGGAGCTGTTTTTT. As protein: CASSRRGELFF.